A single sample is the source of the 25 T cell receptor beta chains below, sequenced in a study of human T cells and chemical hapten exposure. The time point was: pre-sensitization, week 0. Treatment: therapeutic diphenylcyclopropenone sensitization with weekly scalp DPC. In TCRdb, the RACE reads were re-called with MiXCR into one record per CDR3 protein. The sample includes approximately 370,000 distinct CDR3 sequences, about 5% of them seen just once. The sequences come from whole blood, collected in connection with sensitization to the hapten diphenylcyclopropenone (DPC). The receptors come from a woman under 30 with alopecia areata. Some clones in this sample may be carry-over from other donors' samples.

This clonotype showed up many times. The V call is TRBV4-2, the J call TRBJ2-3; TRBD1 is a possible D gene (6 bases). The CDR3 has 15 residues. The germline V gene has CDR1 LGHNA and CDR2 YNFKEQ. Deletions cut 2 bases from V and 2 bases from J, with 11 bases between. The CDR3 sequence: CASSQNQGLTDTQYF. In DNA, the CDR3 is TGTGCCAGCAGCCAAAACCAGGGGCTCACAGATACGCAGTATTTT.

This clonotype was seen ten or more times. The J gene is TRBJ2-3, the V gene TRBV5-1; D gene unclear. V gave up 3 bases and J gave up 2 bases, with 10 bases separating them. CDR1 SGHRS and CDR2 YFSETQ come from the germline V gene. CDR3 length equals 14 residues. The CDR3 is CASSSSLLTDTQYF. The CDR3 coding sequence is TGCGCCAGCAGCTCCAGTCTCCTCACAGATACGCAGTATTTT.

The V and J genes are TRBV4-1 and TRBJ2-1; a weak D match, TRBD1 (7 bases). The CDR3 totals 13 residues. Germline V gene data show CDR1 as MGHRA and CDR2 as YSYEKL. With 0 bases removed from V and 8 bases from J, the gap between germline ends came to 8 bases. CDR3 protein: CASSQDRGDEQFF. CDR3 sequence (DNA): TGCGCCAGCAGCCAAGACAGGGGGGATGAGCAGTTCTTC.

In its sample, this clonotype was seen a few times. The chain joins TRBV6-6 to TRBJ2-6, with 9 bases aligning to TRBD1. This CDR3 region has 18 residues. The V and J ends lost 6 bases and 0 bases, in that order; junction bases with no gene match: 9. Germline-derived CDR1 and CDR2 are MNHNY and SVGAGI (reference sequence). The CDR3 bases are TGTGCCAGCAGCCCACAGGGGGCCCCTGGCTCTGGGGCCAACGTCCTGACTTTC. It yields the protein CASSPQGAPGSGANVLTF.

This clonotype occurred a few times. CDR3 nucleotides: TGTGCCAGCAGCTTAAGCCCCTTGGGGGGGTACTCACCCCTCCACTTT. It specifies CASSLSPLGGYSPLHF. The V gene is TRBV11-2, the J gene TRBJ1-6; D is possibly TRBD1 (5 bases). Germline V gene data show CDR1 as SGHAT and CDR2 as FQNNGV. The CDR3 runs 16 residues. V lost 2 bases and J lost 10, with 18 bases in between.

There are many counts of this clonotype. The genes are TRBV7-2 and TRBJ2-2; D remains ambiguous. This CDR3 has 14 amino acids. V was pared by 3 bases and J by 7 bases, with 12 bases between. In germline, CDR1 is SGHTA, CDR2 FQGNSA. CDR3 sequence (DNA): TGTGCCAGCAGCTTTCAAGCTAGTGGCGGGGAGCTGTTTTTT. It translates to CASSFQASGGELFF.

This clonotype appeared many times. The CDR3 nucleotides read TGTGCCAGCAGCACAGGGAACGAGCAGTACTTC. This sequence encodes CASSTGNEQYF. The genes are TRBV7-9 and TRBJ2-7; tentatively, D is TRBD1 (6 bases). Germline values: CDR1 SEHNR, CDR2 FQNEAQ (reference sequence). The CDR3 is 11 residues long. Trimming stripped 5 bases from V and 5 bases from J, with 7 bases between.

The gene calls are TRBV20-1 and TRBJ2-7, with D unresolved. Germline assignment: CDR1 DFQATT and CDR2 SNEGSKA (reference sequence). V dropped 6 bases and J dropped 7 bases, with 28 bases sitting between them. CDR3 size: 16 residues. The CDR3 nucleotides are TGCAGTGCGGCACCCCCCCAGTACACCCCTCGTTGGGAGCAGTACTTC. This translates into CSAAPPQYTPRWEQYF.

CDR3 DNA sequence: TGTGCCAGCAGCCGGACGAGCGGGGGGCAGTACGAGCAGTACTTC. This codes for CASSRTSGGQYEQYF. The rearrangement uses TRBV7-2 and TRBJ2-7; 9 nucleotides match TRBD2. The CDR3 sequence is 15 residues long. The germline V gene has CDR1 SGHTA and CDR2 FQGNSA. The V segment lost 5 bases and the J segment 4 bases; nucleotides outside the gene matches: 9.

This clonotype was seen a handful of times. The CDR3 bases are TGTGCCAGCAGCCGTCAAGGTCCTCACACAGATACGCAGTATTTT. It translates to CASSRQGPHTDTQYF. V usage is TRBV5-5 and J usage is TRBJ2-3; D is undetermined. The germline V gene has CDR1 SGHKS and CDR2 YYEKEE (reference sequence). This CDR3 is built from 15 residues. V was trimmed by 4 bases and J by 2 bases, leaving 14 bases between them.

This clonotype was seen at least ten times. CDR3 sequence: CARSLPTTSGGHNEQFF. The CDR3, as DNA: TGTGCCAGAAGCTTGCCCACTACTAGCGGGGGGCACAATGAGCAGTTCTTC. V usage is TRBV5-3 and J usage is TRBJ2-1, with 12 nucleotides matching TRBD2. TRBV5-3 is sorted into the ORF group, with uncertain function. After removal of 1 base from V and 5 bases from J, the junction contained 7 bases not matched to a gene. The CDR3 loop spans 17 amino acids.

The genes are TRBV7-2 and TRBJ2-5; 11 nucleotides align to TRBD2. This CDR3 contains 17 residues. Germline CDR1 and CDR2: SGHTA and FQGNSA. The V gene end was trimmed by 1 base and the J gene end by 4 bases; junction bases not matched to a gene: 8. CDR3 protein: CASSLESLAGGGETQYF. In DNA form, the CDR3 reads TGTGCCAGCAGCTTAGAAAGTCTAGCGGGGGGTGGAGAGACCCAGTACTTC.

A few counts support this clonotype. The rearrangement joins TRBV4-3 to TRBJ2-2; 9 bases are shared with TRBD2. In germline, CDR1 is LGHNA, CDR2 YSLEER. V lost 0 bases and J lost 4; bases outside the gene matches: 12. This CDR3 is built from 19 residues. This CDR3 reads CASSQDPAGGPPATGELFF. CDR3 in DNA: TGCGCCAGCAGCCAAGACCCGGCGGGGGGGCCTCCAGCCACCGGGGAGCTGTTTTTT.

This clonotype has a count of ten or more. The genes are TRBV12-5 and TRBJ2-3; TRBD1 might be the D (6 bases). The germline CDR1 and CDR2 sequences are LGHNT and FRNRAP. The CDR3 loop spans 14 amino acids. The ends were cut back, 2 bases at V and 0 bases at J, with 6 bases in the middle. CDR3 residues: CASGLQGSTDTQYF. In DNA form, the CDR3 reads TGTGCTAGTGGTTTGCAGGGGAGCACAGATACGCAGTATTTT.

This clonotype was observed a few times. The chain recombines TRBV13 with TRBJ2-3, with 9 bases lining up with TRBD1. CDR1 is PRHDT and CDR2 is FYEKMQ in the germline V gene (reference sequence). The J segment lost 7 bases and the V segment lost 8 bases, leaving 10 bases of the junction unmatched. The CDR3 contains 14 residues. The CDR3 sequence is CASREGTGRHTQYF. CDR3 DNA: TGTGCCAGCCGAGAAGGGACAGGGCGACATACGCAGTATTTT.

This clonotype was seen more than once but under ten times. The gene calls are TRBV7-9 and TRBJ1-4; unclear D gene. Trimming shortened V by 2 bases and J by 4 bases, and 11 bases separated the two germline ends. CDR1 and CDR2 (germline): SEHNR, FQNEAQ (reference sequence). The CDR3 totals 15 residues. The CDR3 DNA reads TGTGCCAGCAGCTTATTCCGGCGGGGTAATGAAAAACTGTTTTTT. This encodes CASSLFRRGNEKLFF.

The chain recombines TRBV29-1 with TRBJ1-2; D ambiguous. CDR3 length: 13 amino acids. Per germline, CDR1 SQVTM and CDR2 ANQGSEA. V lost 6 bases and J 2 bases, leaving 13 bases between the germline ends. The CDR3 here is CSVWTVANYGYTF. CDR3 DNA: TGCAGCGTCTGGACGGTGGCAAACTATGGCTACACCTTC. The full variable domain, rest sourced from reference TRBV29-1 and TRBJ1-2, is SAVISQKPSRDICQRGTSLTIQCQVDSQVTMMFWYRQQPGQSLTLIATANQGSEATYESGFVIDKFPISRPNLTFSTLTVSNMSPEDSSIYLCSVWTVANYGYTFGSGTRLTVV.

This clonotype has at least ten counts. This chain uses TRBV12-3 or TRBV12-4 with TRBJ2-3; 8 bases line up with TRBD1. This CDR3 is 17 amino acids long. After removal of 5 bases from V and 0 bases from J, the junction contained 10 bases not matched to a gene. The CDR3 nucleotides read TGTGCCAGCAGTCCCGCACCCGGACAGGGTAGCACAGATACGCAGTATTTT. Encoded protein: CASSPAPGQGSTDTQYF.

This chain uses TRBV6-1 with TRBJ1-1, with a possible D match to TRBD1 (6 bases). With 2 bases removed from V and 10 bases from J, the gap between germline ends came to 17 bases. This CDR3 comprises 14 residues. Germline V gene data show CDR1 as MNHNS and CDR2 as SASEGT. CDR3 residues: CASSELRRGSAAFF. CDR3 DNA sequence: TGTGCCAGCAGTGAACTTCGCAGGGGATCGGCAGCTTTCTTT.

The V and J genes are TRBV12-3 or TRBV12-4 and TRBJ2-7, with D possibly being TRBD1 (5 bases). V was clipped by 2 bases and J by 4 bases, with 15 bases between them. There are 15 residues in the CDR3. The CDR3 DNA reads as TGTGCCAGCAGTTTACTATCAGGGCCCCCTTACGAGCAGTACTTC. Amino acid sequence: CASSLLSGPPYEQYF.

In this sample, this clonotype turned up a few times. The V and J genes are TRBV6-2 or TRBV6-3 and TRBJ2-4, with D unresolved. Between the trimmed V and J ends, which lost 7 bases and 2 bases, there was a span of 15 bases. CDR1 is MNHEY and CDR2 is SVGEGT in the germline V gene. The CDR3 runs to 15 residues. The CDR3 sequence is CASNSYRMPKNIQYF. DNA for the CDR3: TGTGCCAGCAATAGTTACCGGATGCCCAAAAACATTCAGTACTTC.

This chain joins TRBV7-2 and TRBJ1-4; the match to TRBD1 covers 11 bases. Trimming removed 5 bases from V and 6 bases from J; junction bases left unmatched: 2. Germline V lookup: CDR1 SGHTA, CDR2 FQGNSA. This CDR3 contains 14 residues. Here the CDR3 reads CASSPDRGHEKLFF. CDR3 coding DNA: TGTGCCAGCAGCCCGGACAGGGGGCATGAAAAACTGTTTTTT.

The sample holds many counts of this clonotype. This rearrangement joins TRBV5-6 to TRBJ2-5; D may match TRBD1 or TRBD2 (6 bases each). This CDR3 contains 18 residues. Trimming took 0 bases from V and 1 from J, leaving 19 bases between them. Germline V gives CDR1 SGHDT, CDR2 YYEEEE. This chain's CDR3 is CASSLDLGGPTIQETQYF. CDR3 sequence (DNA): TGTGCCAGCAGCTTGGACCTAGGGGGGCCAACTATCCAAGAGACCCAGTACTTC.

V gene TRBV6-5 combines with J gene TRBJ1-1, with TRBD1 as a possible D gene (6 bases). The CDR3 loop spans 14 amino acids. Looked up from germline, CDR1 is MNHEY and CDR2 is SVGAGI. The V gene lost 4 bases and the J gene lost 6 bases, with 15 bases spanning the gap. This CDR3 is CASSFVNHRAEAFF. The CDR3 region has the DNA TGTGCCAGCAGTTTCGTAAACCACAGGGCTGAAGCTTTCTTT.

This clonotype appeared a few times. The chain couples TRBV4-1 to TRBJ1-1; D is perhaps TRBD1 (5 bases). The CDR3 has 15 amino acids. Trimming took off 0 bases at V and 1 base at J, with 9 bases between the two ends. CDR1 is MGHRA and CDR2 is YSYEKL in the germline V gene. For the CDR3, the DNA is TGCGCCAGCAGCCAAGAGGGGCAGCCGAACACTGAAGCTTTCTTT. This gives the protein CASSQEGQPNTEAFF.